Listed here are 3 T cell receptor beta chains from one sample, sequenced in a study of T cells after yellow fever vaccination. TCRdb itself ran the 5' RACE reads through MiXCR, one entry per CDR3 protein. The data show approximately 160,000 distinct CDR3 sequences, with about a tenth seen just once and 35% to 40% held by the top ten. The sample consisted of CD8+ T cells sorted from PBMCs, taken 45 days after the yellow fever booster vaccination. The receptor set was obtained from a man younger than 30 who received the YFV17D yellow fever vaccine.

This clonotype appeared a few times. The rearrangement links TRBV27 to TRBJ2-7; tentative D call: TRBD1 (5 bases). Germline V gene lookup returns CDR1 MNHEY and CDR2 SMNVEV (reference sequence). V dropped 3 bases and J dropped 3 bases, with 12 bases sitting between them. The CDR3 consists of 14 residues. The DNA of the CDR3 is TGTGCCAGCAGTTTCCAGGGTGAAGGCTACGAGCAGTACTTC. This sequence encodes CASSFQGEGYEQYF.

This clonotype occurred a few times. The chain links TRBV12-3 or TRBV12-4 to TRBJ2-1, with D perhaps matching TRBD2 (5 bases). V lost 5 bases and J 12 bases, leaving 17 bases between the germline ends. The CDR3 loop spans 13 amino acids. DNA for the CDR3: TGTGCCAGCAGTCCCGGACTGACCGTAGGGCAGTTCTTC. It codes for CASSPGLTVGQFF.

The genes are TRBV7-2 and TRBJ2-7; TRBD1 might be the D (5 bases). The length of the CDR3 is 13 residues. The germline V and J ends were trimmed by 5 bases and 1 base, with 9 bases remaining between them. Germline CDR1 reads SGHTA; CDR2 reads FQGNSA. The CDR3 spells CASSVRGSYEQYF. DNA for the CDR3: TGTGCCAGCAGCGTAAGGGGATCCTACGAGCAGTACTTC. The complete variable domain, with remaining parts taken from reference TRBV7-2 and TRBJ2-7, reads GAGVSQSPSNKVTEKGKDVELRCDPISGHTALYWYRQSLGQGLEFLIYFQGNSAPDKSGLPSDRFSAERTGGSVSTLTIQRTQQEDSAVYLCASSVRGSYEQYFGPGTRLTVT.